What follows is one TCR beta chain and its context. There is no known antigen for this receptor. No base-level quality is on record; no much larger clone is a single base apart. This sample is drawn from a study of shared clonotypes between healthy human individuals (dated by TCRdb to the early 2020s). Describing the broader study: The cohort included a few men and two women between 18 and 49 years of age. For each donor, three plates each were used for CD4 naive and CD4 memory, two plates were used for CD8 naive, and one plate was used for CD8 memory. The study deeply sequenced blood TCR repertoires of several healthy adults to estimate repertoire size and the extent of clonotype sharing between individuals. To increase sequencing depth and limit assay-specific biases, different laboratories used diverse techniques to prepare libraries and sequence TCR repertoires. Per donor, leukapheresis produced somewhere between about 0.94 and 9 billion PBMCs.

Points the paper makes about the study in general: Naive subsets generally had larger estimated clonotype richness than memory subsets did. Pairwise subsampling led to the expectation that sequencing depth would affect the degree of clonotype sharing among donors. Rarefaction of sorted-subset datasets indicated incomplete sequencing despite the large sequencing depth. Because the study included only a small number of donors, the genetic and exposure-history diversity represented was limited. Compared with non-shared clonotypes, clonotypes shared by all four sorted-subset donors had higher generation probabilities. About 4.5% of naive CD4, roughly 3.5% of naive CD8, 2.3% of memory CD4, and around 0.4% of memory CD8 clonotypes were shared across a few donors. Sampling was limited to blood, and TCR repertoires in tissue likely differ from TCR repertoires in blood.

For the CD8 naive samples, CD45RO-negative cells were positively selected for CCR7, yielding a CD45RA+CCR7+ population from which TemRA cells were excluded. The donors were healthy, HIV-negative adults with no recently reported acute infections or vaccinations. Only Caucasian adults living in Nashville, Tennessee, USA were represented among the donors. Blood was collected by leukapheresis, and PBMCs were isolated by Ficoll-Histopaque density gradient centrifugation and then cryopreserved in liquid nitrogen vapor phase. Analytical flow cytometry was used to check the purity and quantity of every magnetically sorted T cell population. From each sorted fraction, genomic DNA was isolated and quantified by UV absorbance on a Nanodrop 2000c. The CDR3 runs 15 amino acids, cysteine and phenylalanine included. The only DNA kept is the CDR3, 45 bases in frame from the first base. According to the germline V gene, CDR1 reads LGHNA and CDR2 reads YSLEER. Deletion took 4 bases off V and 0 bases off J, with a span of 13 bases between the germline ends.

Using the deep immunoSEQ assay, TCR CDR3 regions were amplified from genomic DNA by multiplex PCR. Extracted genomic DNA from each cell subset was distributed evenly across all wells of several immunoSEQ 96-well plates, and each plate was treated as a replicate. For sorted subsets, about 200 ng genomic DNA, equal to about 30,000 T cell genomes, was loaded into each replicate PCR. Purified libraries were quantified with a Qubit 3.0 fluorometer, sized on a Bioanalyzer 2100, and re-quantified with the KAPA Library Quantification kit. A separate single-read 150-cycle Illumina NextSeq 550 flow cell was used to sequence each immunoSEQ 96-well plate. The authors' pipeline ran thus. Because only junctional sequences without quality scores were contained in the immunoSEQ output, filtering matching that applied to full-length reads could not be performed. Sequences were annotated with PyIR, a Python wrapper for IgBLAST v1.9, using IMGT germline references to assign V/J genes and CDR3. Reads were filtered out if the reads had weak V/J assignments (E-value above 1e-6), no CDR3, stop codons, out-of-frame junctions, or ambiguous translated residues. V3J clonotypes were defined by identical inferred V gene, J gene, and CDR3 amino acid sequence. To compute the percentage overlap between repertoires, the number of shared unique clonotypes was divided by the size of the smaller repertoire. Three approaches were used to assess repertoire richness: RTK rarefaction, the Chao1 estimator, and Recon v2.1 estimates of unobserved clonotypes. Generation probabilities for all TCRbeta clonotypes obtained by the gDNA method from several donors were computed using OLGA. TCRdb carries this immuneACCESS record with in-frame sequences only. Its versions omit some clonotypes, under half of them owing to an unresolved V gene in the studies checked, with the rest unexplained. That table is the source of V, J and clone size, and D and trimming were worked out from the DNA. The sample records about 870,000 clones, more than 85% of which are singletons. Of the sample, around 24% is held by the ten largest clones.

What was sequenced was naive CD8+ T cells sorted from blood. According to the study, the label for this sample's cell subset or site signals: CD45RA+CCR7+. This receptor chain uses TRBV4-3 and TRBJ2-7; TRBD2 is perhaps the D gene, given 6 matching bases. This TCR was recovered from a young man in good health. The CDR3 sequence is CASSPEGSGSYEQYF. The DNA sequence is TGCGCCAGCAGCCCAGAAGGTAGCGGCTCCTACGAGCAGTACTTC.